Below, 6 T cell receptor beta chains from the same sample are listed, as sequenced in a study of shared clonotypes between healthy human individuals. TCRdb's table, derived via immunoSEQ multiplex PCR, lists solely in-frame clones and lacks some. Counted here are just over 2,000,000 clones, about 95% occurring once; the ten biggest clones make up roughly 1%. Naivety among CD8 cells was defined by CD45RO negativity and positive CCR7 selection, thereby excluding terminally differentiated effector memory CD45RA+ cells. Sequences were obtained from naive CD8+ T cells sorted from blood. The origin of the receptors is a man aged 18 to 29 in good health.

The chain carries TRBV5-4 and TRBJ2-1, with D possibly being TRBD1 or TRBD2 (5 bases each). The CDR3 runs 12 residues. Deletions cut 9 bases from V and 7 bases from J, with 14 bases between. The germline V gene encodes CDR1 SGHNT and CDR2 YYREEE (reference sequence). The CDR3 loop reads CATSHWGNEQFF. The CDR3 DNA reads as TGTGCCACTTCCCATTGGGGGAATGAGCAGTTCTTC.

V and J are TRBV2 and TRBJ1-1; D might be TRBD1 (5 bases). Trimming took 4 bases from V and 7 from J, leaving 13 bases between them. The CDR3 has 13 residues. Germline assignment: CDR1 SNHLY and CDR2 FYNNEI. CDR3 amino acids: CASSVTDRIEAFF. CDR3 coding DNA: TGTGCCAGCAGTGTGACAGACCGTATTGAAGCTTTCTTT.

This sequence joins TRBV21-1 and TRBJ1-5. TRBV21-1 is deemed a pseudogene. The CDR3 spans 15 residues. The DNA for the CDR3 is TGTGCCAGCAGTTTCGGGACCGAAAGAAACCAGCCCCAGCATTTT. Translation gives CASSFGTERNQPQHF.

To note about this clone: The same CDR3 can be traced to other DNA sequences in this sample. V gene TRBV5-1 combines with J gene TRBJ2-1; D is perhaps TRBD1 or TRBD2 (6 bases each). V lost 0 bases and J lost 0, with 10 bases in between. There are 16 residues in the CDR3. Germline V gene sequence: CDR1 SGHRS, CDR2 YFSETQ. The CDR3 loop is CASSLEGGSSYNEQFF. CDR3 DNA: TGCGCCAGCAGCTTGGAAGGGGGGAGCTCCTACAATGAGCAGTTCTTC.

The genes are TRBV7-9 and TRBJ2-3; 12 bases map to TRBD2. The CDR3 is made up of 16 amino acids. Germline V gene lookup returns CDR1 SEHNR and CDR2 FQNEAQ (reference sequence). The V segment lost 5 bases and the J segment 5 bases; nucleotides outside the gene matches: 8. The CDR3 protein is CASSLGLAGLVDTQYF. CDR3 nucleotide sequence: TGTGCCAGCAGCCTTGGACTAGCGGGATTAGTAGATACGCAGTATTTT.

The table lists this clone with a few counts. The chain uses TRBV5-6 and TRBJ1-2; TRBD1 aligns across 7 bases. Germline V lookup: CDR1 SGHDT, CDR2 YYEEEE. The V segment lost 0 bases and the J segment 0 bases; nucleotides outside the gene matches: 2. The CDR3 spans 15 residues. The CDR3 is CASSLAQGANYGYTF. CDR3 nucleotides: TGTGCCAGCAGCTTGGCGCAGGGGGCTAACTATGGCTACACCTTC.